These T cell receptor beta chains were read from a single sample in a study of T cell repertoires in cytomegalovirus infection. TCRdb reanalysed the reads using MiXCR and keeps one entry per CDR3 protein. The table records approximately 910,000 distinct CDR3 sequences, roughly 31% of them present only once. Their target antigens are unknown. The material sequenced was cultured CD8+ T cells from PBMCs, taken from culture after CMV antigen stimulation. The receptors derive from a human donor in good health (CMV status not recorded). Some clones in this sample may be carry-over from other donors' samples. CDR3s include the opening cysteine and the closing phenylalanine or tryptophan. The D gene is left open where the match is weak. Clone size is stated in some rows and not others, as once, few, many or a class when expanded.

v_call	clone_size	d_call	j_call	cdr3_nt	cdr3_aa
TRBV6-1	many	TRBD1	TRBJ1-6	TGTGCCAGCGGACAGGGTTGGTACCTCCACTTT	CASGQGWYLHF
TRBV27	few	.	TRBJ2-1	TGTGCCAGCAGTTTTGGAGCCTACTACAATGAGCAGTTCTTC	CASSFGAYYNEQFF
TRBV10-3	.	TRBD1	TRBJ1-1	TGTGCCATCGCGAGACAGGGGGCAACCCACGACACTGAAGCTTTCTTT	CAIARQGATHDTEAFF
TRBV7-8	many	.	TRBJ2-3	TGTGCCAGCAGCTTAAGGTCGGGACTGACTAGCACAGATACGCAGTATTTT	CASSLRSGLTSTDTQYF
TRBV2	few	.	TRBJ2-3	TGTGCCAGCCCTTTAACAGCGGTTACGCAGTATTTT	CASPLTAVTQYF
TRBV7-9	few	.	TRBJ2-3	TGTGCCAGCAGCTACCCAGGCACTAGCACAGATACGCAGTATTTT	CASSYPGTSTDTQYF
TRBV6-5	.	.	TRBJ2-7	TGTGCCAGCAGTTACTCCCAGGGATTCGTACAGTACTTC	CASSYSQGFVQYF
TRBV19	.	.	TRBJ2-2	TGTGCCAGTATAGGAACATCCCGGGCCCTTTCGAACACCGGGGAGCTGTTTTTT	CASIGTSRALSNTGELFF
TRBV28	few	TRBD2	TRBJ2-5	TGTGCCAGCAGTTCCAGGAGGAGCGGGGGGCTTGGAGAGACCCAGTACTTC	CASSSRRSGGLGETQYF
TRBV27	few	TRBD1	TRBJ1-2	TGTGCCAGCAGTCCTGGGACAGGGATTTACTATGGCTACACCTTC	CASSPGTGIYYGYTF
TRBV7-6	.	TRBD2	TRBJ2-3	TGTGCCAGCAGCTTAAAGCCGGCTAGCGGGGGGGCAGGAGGTACGCAGTATTTT	CASSLKPASGGAGGTQYF
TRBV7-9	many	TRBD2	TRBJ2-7	TGTGCCAGCAGCAAACTAGCGGGGGTAGACGAGCAGTACTTC	CASSKLAGVDEQYF
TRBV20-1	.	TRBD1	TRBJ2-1	TGCAGTGCCGGACAGGGGGACCCTGAGCAGTTCTTC	CSAGQGDPEQFF
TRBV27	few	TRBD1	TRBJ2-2	TGTGCCAGCAGTTTATGGCCGGGACAGGCCACCGGGGAGCTGTTTTTT	CASSLWPGQATGELFF
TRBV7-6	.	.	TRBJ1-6	TGTGCCAGCAGCTTAGGGAAGGCACCCCTCCACTTT	CASSLGKAPLHF
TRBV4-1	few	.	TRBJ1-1	TGCGCCAGCAGCCAAGGGGGTGGCGTCCCTGAAGCTTTCTTT	CASSQGGGVPEAFF
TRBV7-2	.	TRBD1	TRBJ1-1	TGTGCCGGCAGCCAGGACAGGGCGCTTAACACTGAAGCTTTCTTT	CAGSQDRALNTEAFF
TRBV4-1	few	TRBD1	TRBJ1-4	TGCGCCAGCAGCCAAGAGCGGGGACAGACTAATGAAAAACTGTTTTTT	CASSQERGQTNEKLFF
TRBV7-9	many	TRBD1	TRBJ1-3	TGTGCCAGCAGCTCCGGGACAGGGAAAGGAAACACCATATATTTT	CASSSGTGKGNTIYF
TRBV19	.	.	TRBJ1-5	TGTGCCAGTAGTGGATCCGGGTCCCGAAGCAATCAGCCCCAGCATTTT	CASSGSGSRSNQPQHF
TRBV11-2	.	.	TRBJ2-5	TGTGCCAGCACCTTATCAAGGGGGAAAGAGACCCAGTACTTC	CASTLSRGKETQYF
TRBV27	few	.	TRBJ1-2	TGTGCCAGCAGGTTCGCCGGGACGGCAGACTATGGCTACACCTTC	CASRFAGTADYGYTF
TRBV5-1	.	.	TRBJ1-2	TGCGCCAGCAGCTCCAATTGGGGGGGTGGCTACACCTTC	CASSSNWGGGYTF
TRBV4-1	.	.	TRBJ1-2	TGCGCCAGCAGCCAAGGAGGCCGCGCCTATGGCTACACCTTC	CASSQGGRAYGYTF
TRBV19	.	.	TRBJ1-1	TGTGCCAGTAGTACCCGACAGCGTTTGAACACTGAAGCTTTCTTT	CASSTRQRLNTEAFF
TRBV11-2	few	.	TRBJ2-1	TGTGCCAGCAGCTTATTGGCTACGGCGGGAGAGCAGTTCTTC	CASSLLATAGEQFF
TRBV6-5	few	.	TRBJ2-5	TGTGCCAGCAGTTACCCCGGCTCAGGGGCCGGAGAGACCCAGTACTTC	CASSYPGSGAGETQYF